These 32 T cell receptor beta chains were all obtained from the same sample, sequenced in a study of blood T cells in healthy people across ages. A second PCR of 7 to 11 cycles used a sample-barcoded 5' primer and a J-beta primer mix. MiXCR, run by TCRdb on the 5' RACE reads, gives a single entry per CDR3 protein. The sample yields more than 600,000 distinct CDR3 sequences, 20% to 25% seen once. The sample was also linked to a second study, of T cells of mothers and their children.

Specimen: blood. Receptors were obtained from a boy aged 5-17 years in good health.

This clonotype occurred a few times. The chain uses TRBV6-2 or TRBV6-3 and TRBJ2-7, with TRBD1 matching over 9 bases. The germline V gene encodes CDR1 MNHEY and CDR2 SVGEGT. The V and J ends lost 2 bases and 4 bases, in that order; junction bases with no gene match: 9. The CDR3 has 16 amino acids. The CDR3, as DNA: TGTGCCAGCAGTTACGCTTATGGGACAGGGAAATACGAGCAGTACTTC. It specifies CASSYAYGTGKYEQYF.

The rearrangement links TRBV5-1 to TRBJ1-1; the D gene is possibly TRBD1 (6 bases). The CDR3 extends over 14 amino acids. V lost 5 bases to trimming and J lost 1 base, with 12 bases between them. Germline V gene data show CDR1 as SGHRS and CDR2 as YFSETQ. In nucleotides, the CDR3 is TGCGCCAGCAGTTCGTCGACAGGGAACACTGAAGCTTTCTTT. Its protein product is CASSSSTGNTEAFF.

This clonotype was observed a few times. The chain recombines TRBV12-3 or TRBV12-4 with TRBJ2-5; 7 nucleotides agree with TRBD2. The CDR3 runs to 15 residues. V lost 4 bases and J lost 4; bases outside the gene matches: 9. This CDR3 is CASSSRGGEGETQYF. The CDR3 DNA is TGTGCCAGCAGTTCCCGAGGAGGGGAGGGAGAGACCCAGTACTTC.

V gene TRBV6-6 combines with J gene TRBJ2-3; 7 positions agree with TRBD2. The CDR3 loop spans 11 amino acids. With V trimmed by 8 bases and J by 8 bases, 4 bases remained unmatched. Germline-derived CDR1 and CDR2 are MNHNY and SVGAGI (reference sequence). CDR3 sequence: CASVTGGTQYF. As DNA, the CDR3 is TGTGCCAGCGTCACGGGGGGTACGCAGTATTTT.

This clonotype has more than one count but fewer than ten. This chain connects TRBV20-1 to TRBJ2-2, with D perhaps TRBD2 (5 bases). V lost 3 bases to trimming and J lost 0 bases, with 5 bases between them. CDR3 size: 13 residues. Germline CDR1 is DFQATT and CDR2 is SNEGSKA (reference sequence). The CDR3 nucleotides are TGCAGTGCTAGCGGGGCGAACACCGGGGAGCTGTTTTTT. Amino acid sequence: CSASGANTGELFF.

The V and J genes are TRBV7-8 and TRBJ2-5, with TRBD2 matching 10 bases. The J call may be mistaken, given a closer DNA end match to TRBJ2-1. This CDR3 is 17 amino acids long. Germline V lookup: CDR1 SGHVS, CDR2 FQNEAQ. CDR3 nucleotides: TGTGCCAGCAGCTTCTGGCTAGCGGGAGAAGCTTGGAATGAGCAGTTCTTC. Residues: CASSFWLAGEAWNEQFF.

The V and J genes are TRBV29-1 and TRBJ2-1, with unresolved D. V was shortened by 3 bases and J by 6 bases, with 12 bases between the two germline ends. The CDR3 has 13 amino acids. Germline loops: CDR1 SQVTM, CDR2 ANQGSEA. CDR3 bases: TGCAGCGTTGAGAAAGGGTCGGGCAATGAGCAGTTCTTC. It codes for CSVEKGSGNEQFF.

The V and J genes are TRBV20-1 and TRBJ1-1, with unresolved D. The CDR3 covers 13 residues. The ends were cut back, 4 bases at V and 2 bases at J, with 11 bases in the middle. Germline CDR1 reads DFQATT; CDR2 reads SNEGSKA (reference sequence). CDR3 amino acids: CSAINWENTEAFF. The DNA of the CDR3 is TGCAGTGCTATAAACTGGGAAAACACTGAAGCTTTCTTT.

The rearrangement uses TRBV28 and TRBJ1-4; 9 nucleotides line up with TRBD1. The germline CDR1 and CDR2 sequences are MDHEN and SYDVKM. There are 15 residues in the CDR3. V shed 1 base, J shed 7 bases, and the junction held 4 bases outside the gene matches. CDR3 residues: CASSLLQGAFEKLFF. The CDR3 DNA sequence: TGTGCCAGCAGTTTATTACAGGGGGCTTTTGAAAAACTGTTTTTT.

This sequence joins TRBV20-1 and TRBJ2-3; D is ambiguous. The CDR3 covers 12 residues. The germline V gene encodes CDR1 DFQATT and CDR2 SNEGSKA (reference sequence). V lost 3 bases and J 2 bases, leaving 6 bases between the germline ends. The CDR3 DNA reads TGCAGTGCTAGGCTGCACACAGATACGCAGTATTTT. Its protein is CSARLHTDTQYF.

V is TRBV7-2 and J is TRBJ2-1; weak D call: TRBD2 (6 bases). V lost 5 bases, J lost 10 bases, and 9 bases lay in between. The CDR3 is 11 residues long. Germline loops: CDR1 SGHTA, CDR2 FQGNSA. Here the CDR3 reads CASSRELEQFF. In DNA form, the CDR3 reads TGTGCCAGCAGCCGGGAGCTCGAGCAGTTCTTC.

This clonotype has a single count. The rearrangement joins TRBV5-1 to TRBJ2-5, with 9 nucleotides matching TRBD2. Germline loops: CDR1 SGHRS, CDR2 YFSETQ. The CDR3 consists of 14 residues. V was clipped by 5 bases and J by 5 bases; unmatched bases: 7. The CDR3 bases are TGCGCCAGCAGGGCTAGCGGGAATTGGGAGACCCAGTACTTC. Its translation: CASRASGNWETQYF.

The chain recombines TRBV20-1 with TRBJ2-1; TRBD2 matches at 8 bases. After removal of 6 bases from V and 9 bases from J, the junction contained 7 bases not matched to a gene. The CDR3 runs 12 residues. CDR1 and CDR2 from the germline V gene are DFQATT and SNEGSKA (reference sequence). The CDR3, as DNA: TGCAGTGCACTTAGCGGGAAGGGTGAGCAGTTCTTC. Its protein product is CSALSGKGEQFF.

The gene calls are TRBV28 and TRBJ2-5; D not certain. Between the trimmed V and J ends, which lost 8 bases and 0 bases, there was a span of 7 bases. Looked up from germline, CDR1 is MDHEN and CDR2 is SYDVKM. The CDR3 extends over 12 amino acids. The CDR3 region has the DNA TGTGCCAGCGGGATTAACCAAGAGACCCAGTACTTC. Residues: CASGINQETQYF. Complete variable domain (other parts from reference TRBV28 and TRBJ2-5): DVKVTQSSRYLVKRTGEKVFLECVQDMDHENMFWYRQDPGLGLRLIYFSYDVKMKEKGDIPEGYSVSREKKERFSLILESASTNQTSMYLCASGINQETQYFGPGTRLLVL.

This rearrangement joins TRBV12-3 or TRBV12-4 to TRBJ2-6; 10 bases align to TRBD1. V trimming: 1 base; J trimming: 0 bases; junction bases outside the gene matches: 3. This CDR3 is 18 amino acids long. The DNA for the CDR3 is TGTGCCAGCAGTTTAGGGGACAGGGGAACCTCTGGGGCCAACGTCCTGACTTTC. This encodes CASSLGDRGTSGANVLTF.

The chain carries TRBV28 and TRBJ1-2; the match to TRBD1 covers 8 bases. Trimming at V came to 5 bases and at J to 6 bases, leaving 11 bases not matched to a gene. The CDR3 has 15 residues. Per germline, CDR1 MDHEN and CDR2 SYDVKM. The CDR3 sequence: CASSLSQGAGDGYTF. DNA for the CDR3: TGTGCCAGCAGTCTTTCCCAGGGGGCCGGGGATGGCTACACCTTC.

This clonotype was picked up a small number of times. The chain carries TRBV12-5 and TRBJ1-2, with D possibly matching TRBD1 (6 bases). From germline, CDR1 is LGHNT and CDR2 FRNRAP. CDR3 length: 15 residues. V lost 6 bases and J lost 5, with 19 bases in between. The CDR3 DNA reads as TGTGCTAGTGGACGGGCAACTGGGGGCGATTATGGCTACACCTTC. It encodes CASGRATGGDYGYTF.

As to this clonotype: Germline and junction disagree at one end, which may indicate a read error. The CDR3 DNA is TGTGCCGGCAGCCGTTACCGGGACAGCTATGGCTACACCTTC. Amino acids: CAGSRYRDSYGYTF. The chain has TRBV5-4 and TRBJ1-2; 7 bases agree with TRBD1. Germline-derived CDR1 and CDR2 are SGHNT and YYREEE (reference sequence). This CDR3 region has 14 residues.

This chain connects TRBV9 to TRBJ2-3; perhaps TRBD2 as D (5 bases). The V end was cut by 0 bases, the J end by 0 bases, with 11 bases between. The CDR3 spans 16 residues. Germline CDR1 is SGDLS and CDR2 is YYNGEE. The CDR3 protein is CASSVGGGLSTDTQYF. The DNA of the CDR3 is TGTGCCAGCAGCGTAGGCGGCGGGCTAAGCACAGATACGCAGTATTTT. Filled out from reference TRBV9 and TRBJ2-3, the complete variable domain reads DSGVTQTPKHLITATGQRVTLRCSPRSGDLSVYWYQQSLDQGLQFLIQYYNGEERAKGNILERFSAQQFPDLHSELNLSSLELGDSALYFCASSVGGGLSTDTQYFGPGTRLTVL.

The gene calls are TRBV12-3 or TRBV12-4 and TRBJ1-6, with D hard to call. CDR3 length: 15 residues. Trimming removed 2 bases at V and 8 bases at J, with 13 bases between. The CDR3 DNA reads TGTGCCAGCAGTTTACAACCCCTATGGGATTCACCCCTCCACTTT. Translated: CASSLQPLWDSPLHF.

V usage is TRBV7-9 and J usage is TRBJ1-1; D not resolved. CDR1 is SEHNR, CDR2 FQNEAQ, per germline (reference sequence). This CDR3 contains 13 residues. V was shortened by 8 bases and J by 3 bases, with 13 bases between the two germline ends. Here the CDR3 DNA reads TGTGCCAGCGTTGGAGTACGGGACACTGAAGCTTTCTTT. This sequence encodes CASVGVRDTEAFF.

This clonotype came up a few times. The CDR3: CASREGSGRGPRQFF. The CDR3 DNA reads TGTGCCAGCAGAGAGGGTAGCGGGAGGGGACCGCGTCAGTTCTTC. The gene calls are TRBV2 and TRBJ2-1, with 11 bases matching TRBD2. The CDR3 is 15 amino acids. V was clipped by 6 bases and J by 13 bases; unmatched bases: 14. Germline V CDR1 and CDR2: SNHLY, FYNNEI.

The V and J genes are TRBV28 and TRBJ1-6, with 7 nucleotides matching TRBD1. Germline lookup yields CDR1 MDHEN and CDR2 SYDVKM. The V and J ends lost 5 bases and 9 bases, in that order; junction bases with no gene match: 16. The CDR3 totals 17 residues. CDR3 amino acids: CASSTWATGEVGSPLHF. Here the CDR3 DNA reads TGTGCCAGCAGTACATGGGCAACAGGGGAGGTCGGTTCACCCCTCCACTTT. Complete variable domain (other parts from reference TRBV28 and TRBJ1-6): DVKVTQSSRYLVKRTGEKVFLECVQDMDHENMFWYRQDPGLGLRLIYFSYDVKMKEKGDIPEGYSVSREKKERFSLILESASTNQTSMYLCASSTWATGEVGSPLHFGNGTRLTVT.

This clonotype appeared a few times. V gene TRBV27 combines with J gene TRBJ2-1; tentatively, D is TRBD2 (6 bases). The end of the DNA aligns better with TRBJ2-5, so the J call may be wrong. CDR3 length equals 13 residues. Per the germline V gene, CDR1 is MNHEY and CDR2 is SMNVEV (reference sequence). Here the CDR3 DNA reads TGTGCCAGCAGCCGGAACGGGGGTGAGACCCAGTACTTC. Translated: CASSRNGGETQYF.

V and J are TRBV29-1 and TRBJ2-3, with a possible D match to TRBD1 (5 bases). Germline-derived CDR1 and CDR2 are SQVTM and ANQGSEA. V lost 1 base, J lost 1 base, and 15 bases lay in between. There are 16 residues in the CDR3. The CDR3 DNA follows: TGCAGCGTTGAAGGCAGGGTAGGGATGGGCACAGATACGCAGTATTTT. This codes for CSVEGRVGMGTDTQYF.

The chain combines TRBV29-1 with TRBJ2-5, with 7 bases lining up with TRBD2. Trimming at V came to 5 bases and at J to 4 bases, leaving 4 bases not matched to a gene. CDR3 length equals 12 residues. Germline V gene sequence: CDR1 SQVTM, CDR2 ANQGSEA. In DNA, the CDR3 is TGCAGCGTTTCTAGCGGCGGAGAGACCCAGTACTTC. Its translation is CSVSSGGETQYF. Based on the CDR3 plus reference TRBV29-1 and TRBJ2-5, the full variable domain is SAVISQKPSRDICQRGTSLTIQCQVDSQVTMMFWYRQQPGQSLTLIATANQGSEATYESGFVIDKFPISRPNLTFSTLTVSNMSPEDSSIYLCSVSSGGETQYFGPGTRLLVL.

The rearrangement uses TRBV5-1 and TRBJ2-7, with 9 bases matching TRBD1. The CDR3 consists of 16 residues. With V trimmed by 4 bases and J by 0 bases, 8 bases remained unmatched. Germline V gives CDR1 SGHRS, CDR2 YFSETQ. The CDR3 loop is CASSMIRDRVSYEQYF. The CDR3 coding sequence is TGCGCCAGCAGCATGATCCGGGACAGGGTCTCCTACGAGCAGTACTTC.

This clonotype was detected many times. This sequence joins TRBV28 and TRBJ2-7, with a possible D match to TRBD1 (6 bases). Trimming cost V 6 bases and J 2 bases, with 8 bases left between them. The CDR3 has 12 amino acids. CDR1 and CDR2 (germline): MDHEN, SYDVKM. CDR3 amino acids: CASRQGAYEQYF. Written as DNA, the CDR3 is TGTGCCAGCAGACAGGGTGCCTACGAGCAGTACTTC.

The chain couples TRBV7-2 to TRBJ2-3; D is unresolved. Per the germline V gene, CDR1 is SGHTA and CDR2 is FQGNSA. CDR3 size: 15 residues. V shed 7 bases and J shed 0 bases, with 14 bases lying between them. The CDR3 loop reads CASISNLGSTDTQYF. The CDR3 DNA reads as TGTGCCAGCATCTCTAATTTGGGGAGCACAGATACGCAGTATTTT.

This clonotype was counted only a few times. The CDR3 DNA sequence: TGTGCCAGCAGTTTATCAATTATCCTTCAGGGGACCCTTGGAGAGCAGTACTTC. Amino acid sequence: CASSLSIILQGTLGEQYF. The chain joins TRBV27 to TRBJ2-7; D possibly corresponds to TRBD1 (6 bases). CDR3 length: 18 residues. V was shortened by 0 bases and J by 7 bases, with 25 bases between the two germline ends. Germline V gene sequence: CDR1 MNHEY, CDR2 SMNVEV (reference sequence).

The V call is TRBV12-3 or TRBV12-4, the J call TRBJ2-5; TRBD1 matches at 7 bases. The J segment lost 1 base and the V segment lost 7 bases, leaving 3 bases of the junction unmatched. This CDR3 spans 13 amino acids. The CDR3 DNA is TGTGCCAGCAAGACAGGGCCCCAAGAGACCCAGTACTTC. This encodes CASKTGPQETQYF.

This clonotype was seen more than once but under ten times. The chain uses TRBV15 and TRBJ2-1, with 7 bases lining up with TRBD2. The germline V gene has CDR1 LNHNV and CDR2 YYDKDF (reference sequence). The CDR3 contains 15 residues. With 0 bases clipped from V and 3 bases from J, the junction kept 2 bases outside the gene matches. Here the CDR3 reads CATSRETSDYNEQFF. The DNA for the CDR3 is TGTGCCACCAGCAGAGAAACTAGCGACTACAATGAGCAGTTCTTC.